This is a list of T cell receptor beta chains from one sample in a study of shared clonotypes between healthy human individuals. The table came from immunoSEQ multiplex PCR; TCRdb's copy has only in-frame clones and leaves some out. Counted here are roughly 680,000 clones, 55% to 75% occurring once; the ten biggest clones make up approximately 1.7%. Sequenced material: memory CD4+ T cells sorted from blood. These receptors came from a woman in her twenties or thirties in good health. Both conserved end residues are part of each CDR3. The D gene is left open where the match is weak. Only part of the rows carry a size: once, few, many, or a class if the clone is expanded.

size,V,J,D,CDR3,DNA
NA,TRBV7-2,TRBJ2-7,NA,CASSRDYEQYF,TGTGCCAGCAGCCGCGATTACGAGCAGTACTTC
many,TRBV10-3,TRBJ1-2,NA,CAISERQINYGYTF,TGTGCCATCAGTGAGCGTCAGATTAACTATGGCTACACCTTC
NA,TRBV7-9,TRBJ1-2,NA,CALTSPPLNYGYTF,TGTGCCTTAACATCCCCCCCGCTCAACTATGGCTACACCTTC
NA,TRBV28,TRBJ1-2,NA,CASSSGYYGYTF,TGTGCCAGCAGTTCGGGATACTATGGCTACACCTTC
NA,TRBV6-5,TRBJ1-2,NA,CASSPPGPLNYGYTF,TGTGCCAGCAGTCCTCCGGGACCGTTAAACTATGGCTACACCTTC
NA,TRBV4-1,TRBJ2-1,TRBD2,CASSQPTSGQYNEQFF,TGCGCCAGCAGCCAACCGACTAGCGGTCAGTACAATGAGCAGTTCTTC
NA,TRBV19,TRBJ1-5,NA,CASSLAGNQPQHF,TGTGCCAGTAGTCTGGCAGGGAATCAGCCCCAGCATTTT
NA,TRBV28,TRBJ2-7,NA,CASSFKGYEQYF,TGTGCCAGCAGTTTCAAGGGCTACGAGCAGTACTTC
NA,TRBV6-5,TRBJ2-7,NA,CASLPQGRLDEQYF,TGTGCCAGCCTACCCCAGGGGCGCCTCGACGAGCAGTACTTC
NA,TRBV30,TRBJ1-2,NA,CAWGQSPSYGYTF,TGTGCCTGGGGACAGAGCCCATCCTATGGCTACACCTTC
NA,TRBV30,TRBJ2-5,NA,CAWSVNGWETQYF,TGTGCCTGGAGTGTAAATGGATGGGAGACCCAGTACTTC
NA,TRBV25-1,TRBJ2-5,NA,CASSEGREETQYF,TGTGCCAGCAGTGAGGGCAGGGAAGAGACCCAGTACTTC
NA,TRBV6-6,TRBJ1-2,NA,CASSITNYGYTF,TGTGCCAGCAGTATTACTAACTATGGCTACACCTTC
NA,TRBV4-1,TRBJ1-1,NA,CASSQDLWQTSNEAFF,TGCGCCAGCAGCCAAGACCTCTGGCAGACCTCGAATGAAGCTTTCTTT
NA,TRBV5-1,TRBJ2-5,TRBD1,CASSRDRGLGETQYF,TGCGCCAGCAGTAGGGACAGGGGGCTGGGAGAGACCCAGTACTTC
NA,TRBV19,TRBJ1-1,NA,CASSSGQNTEAFF,TGTGCCAGTAGTTCCGGACAGAACACTGAAGCTTTCTTT
NA,TRBV28,TRBJ2-1,NA,CASSSQTSSEQFF,TGTGCCAGCAGTTCTCAAACTAGTAGTGAGCAGTTCTTC
NA,TRBV7-3,TRBJ2-7,NA,CASSLAQGRIHEQYF,TGTGCCAGCAGCTTAGCACAGGGTAGGATCCACGAGCAGTACTTC
NA,TRBV28,TRBJ2-7,TRBD2,CASSFVAGPAEQYF,TGTGCCAGCAGTTTTGTAGCGGGACCCGCCGAGCAGTACTTC
NA,TRBV9,TRBJ2-7,TRBD1,CASSDAPGQGEDEQYF,TGTGCCAGCAGCGATGCCCCGGGACAGGGGGAGGACGAGCAGTACTTC